This T cell receptor beta chain derives from a study of molecular identifiers for immune sequencing clone quantification. TCRdb re-called the PCR reads through MiXCR, storing one row per CDR3 protein. The data hold approximately 590,000 distinct CDR3 sequences, with approximately 24% observed a single time. Germline CDR1 and CDR2: LGHDT and YNNKEL (reference sequence). The CDR3 totals 13 residues. A word on this clonotype: The antigen remains undetermined. Germline is not matched at one junction end, which may reflect a read error.

Whole-study results and caveats: Underestimation of highly expanded clone sizes could arise where identical TCR molecules share a barcode.

The sample consisted of naive CD8+ T cells from blood, with Jurkat cell RNA spiked in. The subset was: FACS-sorted CD8+CD4-CCR7+CD45RA+ naive T cells. The chain couples TRBV3-1 to TRBJ1-4; D remains unclear. The TCR was taken from a human donor in good health. Some libraries in this study had Jurkat cell RNA spiked in. The CDR3 region is CASSQVNDETLFF. DNA for the CDR3: TGTGCCAGCAGCCAAGTTAACGATGAAACACTGTTTTTT.